These 23 T cell receptor beta chains originate from one sample sequenced in a study of cytomegalovirus exposure and HLA in healthy donors. Both 60 Vbeta primers and 13 Jbeta primers went into the PCR. Only in-frame clones appear in the TCRdb table, and some are missing; sequencing was by immunoSEQ multiplex PCR. The sample lists about 130,000 clones, around three quarters occurring once. The sample taken for sequencing was PBMCs. The receptor source for this set is a young man in good health.

The chain couples TRBV30 to TRBJ2-3; D is ambiguous. This CDR3 has 17 residues. From germline, CDR1 is GTSNPN and CDR2 SVGIG (reference sequence). V shed 0 bases and J shed 0 bases, with 16 bases lying between them. CDR3 amino acids: CAWSVVRVSPSTDTQYF. CDR3 DNA: TGTGCCTGGAGTGTAGTTCGGGTCAGCCCTAGCACAGATACGCAGTATTTT.

The rearrangement uses TRBV12-5 and TRBJ1-4; D call uncertain. Deletions cut 5 bases from V and 4 bases from J, with 17 bases between. The germline V gene has CDR1 LGHNT and CDR2 FRNRAP. The CDR3 is made up of 16 amino acids. CDR3 sequence: CASGTAERAFNEKLFF. CDR3 DNA: TGTGCTAGTGGTACCGCCGAGAGGGCTTTTAATGAAAAACTGTTTTTT.

The chain couples TRBV6-1 to TRBJ2-5, with TRBD2 as a possible D gene (7 bases). The DNA matches TRBJ2-7 better at its end, which makes the J call doubtful. The CDR3 is made up of 14 amino acids. Germline V gives CDR1 MNHNS, CDR2 SASEGT. CDR3: CASSEGAERGEQYF. In DNA form, the CDR3 reads TGTGCCAGCAGTGAGGGGGCCGAGCGGGGCGAGCAGTACTTC.

The chain carries TRBV27 and TRBJ2-7; D possibly corresponds to TRBD1 (6 bases). The CDR3 has 16 residues. The germline V gene has CDR1 MNHEY and CDR2 SMNVEV (reference sequence). The V end was cut by 5 bases, the J end by 0 bases, with 17 bases between. CDR3 bases: TGTGCCAGCAGTCCGGAGGCAGGGGCCCCCTCCTACGAGCAGTACTTC. This translates into CASSPEAGAPSYEQYF.

The chain is built from TRBV19 and TRBJ2-1, with D possibly being TRBD1 (5 bases). Trimming removed 5 bases from V and 0 bases from J, with 14 bases in between. Germline CDR1 reads LNHDA; CDR2 reads SQIVND (reference sequence). This CDR3 is 16 amino acids long. The CDR3 loop is CASSPVLDSSYNEQFF. CDR3 coding DNA: TGTGCCAGTAGTCCTGTTTTAGACAGCTCCTACAATGAGCAGTTCTTC. The full variable domain, its missing parts supplied by reference TRBV19 and TRBJ2-1, is DGGITQSPKYLFRKEGQNVTLSCEQNLNHDAMYWYRQDPGQGLRLIYYSQIVNDFQKGDIAEGYSVSREKKESFPLTVTSAQKNPTAFYLCASSPVLDSSYNEQFFGPGTRLTVL.

This sequence joins TRBV28 and TRBJ2-1; 7 bases are shared with TRBD1. CDR3 length: 15 amino acids. Trimming took 7 bases from V and 4 from J; bases not matched to a gene: 10. Germline CDR1 and CDR2: MDHEN and SYDVKM. CDR3 sequence reads: CASTLTGQTYNEQFF. The CDR3, as DNA: TGTGCCAGCACCTTAACGGGACAGACATACAATGAGCAGTTCTTC.

In this sample, this clone turned up a few times. CDR3 DNA sequence: TGTGCCAGCAGTTACTCGAGAGAGACAGGGGGCAACACCATATATTTT. This codes for CASSYSRETGGNTIYF. The V call is TRBV6-5, the J call TRBJ1-3; 10 bases agree with TRBD1. J was trimmed by 7 bases and V by 0 bases; bases with no gene match: 6. Germline-derived CDR1 and CDR2 are MNHEY and SVGAGI. The CDR3 loop spans 16 amino acids.

The chain has TRBV18 and TRBJ1-1; D call uncertain. Trimming removed 1 base at V and 3 bases at J, with 12 bases between. The CDR3 extends over 15 amino acids. In germline, CDR1 is KGHSH, CDR2 LQKENI. The CDR3 bases are TGTGCCAGCTCACCACGGGCGTCCGGGGACACTGAAGCTTTCTTT. Its translation: CASSPRASGDTEAFF.

The V and J genes are TRBV4-1 and TRBJ2-7, with 9 bases that match TRBD1. The germline gives CDR1 MGHRA, CDR2 YSYEKL. V shed 4 bases, J shed 3 bases, and the junction held 10 bases outside the gene matches. The CDR3 extends over 16 amino acids. CDR3 bases: TGCGCCAGCAGCCGCTACAGGGGGCGGGGGTACTACGAGCAGTACTTC. Amino acid sequence: CASSRYRGRGYYEQYF.

The chain couples TRBV6-5 to TRBJ2-7, with 7 positions matching TRBD2. Germline CDR1 reads MNHEY; CDR2 reads SVGAGI. The CDR3 runs 15 residues. V shed 2 bases and J 4 bases; nucleotides not matched to a gene: 8. For the CDR3, the DNA is TGTGCCAGCAGTTACGGGTCGGCTAGCGGATACGAGCAGTACTTC. It encodes CASSYGSASGYEQYF.

Only a few counts were recorded for this clone. The chain joins TRBV15 to TRBJ2-3, with a tentative D call TRBD2 (6 bases). This CDR3 comprises 16 residues. Trimming took 1 base from V and 1 from J, leaving 12 bases between them. CDR1 is LNHNV, CDR2 YYDKDF, per germline (reference sequence). CDR3 DNA sequence: TGTGCCACCAGCAGAGTGCCCGGGAGAGGCACAGATACGCAGTATTTT. The encoded protein is CATSRVPGRGTDTQYF.

The chain uses TRBV4-1 and TRBJ2-1, with 9 positions matching TRBD2. Germline V gene data show CDR1 as MGHRA and CDR2 as YSYEKL. The trim removed 4 bases at V and 6 bases at J, leaving 7 bases unmatched. The CDR3 sequence is 15 residues long. CDR3 residues: CASSLTSGVGNEQFF. Written as DNA, the CDR3 is TGCGCCAGCAGCCTGACTAGCGGCGTCGGCAATGAGCAGTTCTTC.

V and J are TRBV4-1 and TRBJ1-1; weak D call: TRBD1 (5 bases). This CDR3 is built from 15 residues. Germline CDR1 is MGHRA and CDR2 is YSYEKL. Trimming stripped 3 bases from V and 4 bases from J, with 15 bases between. CDR3 loop: CASSQAVTVITEAFF. CDR3 in DNA: TGCGCCAGCAGCCAGGCAGTGACAGTTATCACTGAAGCTTTCTTT.

The chain links TRBV16 to TRBJ1-2; 9 nucleotides line up with TRBD1. Germline CDR1 and CDR2: KGHSY and FQNENV. V lost 0 bases and J lost 1; bases outside the gene matches: 9. There are 18 residues in the CDR3. CDR3 bases: TGTGCCAGCAGCCAATCCCCGACTCCGACAGGGGGTAACTATGGCTACACCTTC. Amino acid sequence: CASSQSPTPTGGNYGYTF. Complete variable domain (other parts from reference TRBV16 and TRBJ1-2): GEEVAQTPKHLVRGEGQKAKLYCAPIKGHSYVFWYQQVLKNEFKFLISFQNENVFDETGMPKERFSAKCLPNSPCSLEIQATKLEDSAVYFCASSQSPTPTGGNYGYTFGSGTRLTVV.

CDR3 sequence: CAWSVPGRAVEQFF. CDR3 DNA sequence: TGTGCCTGGAGTGTACCCGGGAGGGCCGTTGAGCAGTTCTTC. V usage is TRBV30 and J usage is TRBJ2-1, with TRBD2 matching 8 bases. J lost 9 bases, V lost 0 bases, and 7 bases had no gene match. The CDR3 length is 14 residues. Germline V CDR1 and CDR2: GTSNPN, SVGIG (reference sequence).

This clone has more than one count but fewer than ten. This chain joins TRBV7-9 and TRBJ1-5; D ambiguous. V lost 5 bases to trimming and J lost 0 bases, with 11 bases between them. Germline assignment: CDR1 SEHNR and CDR2 FQNEAQ (reference sequence). This CDR3 has 15 residues. The CDR3 loop is CASSPWPDSNQPQHF. DNA of the CDR3: TGTGCCAGCAGCCCCTGGCCTGATAGCAATCAGCCCCAGCATTTT.

The chain recombines TRBV2 with TRBJ2-3; weak D call: TRBD2 (6 bases). The CDR3 is made up of 14 amino acids. Trimming cost V 6 bases and J 5 bases, with 15 bases left between them. In germline, CDR1 is SNHLY, CDR2 FYNNEI. CDR3 loop: CASRPGTAEDTQYF. DNA for the CDR3: TGTGCCAGCAGGCCCGGGACTGCAGAAGATACGCAGTATTTT.

V is TRBV9 and J is TRBJ1-5; no clear D gene. There are 13 residues in the CDR3. Germline CDR1 reads SGDLS; CDR2 reads YYNGEE. The V end lost 4 bases, the J end lost 7 bases, and 12 bases lay between the germline ends. CDR3 sequence reads: CASSPQIDQPQHF. The CDR3 coding sequence is TGTGCCAGCAGCCCACAGATCGACCAGCCCCAGCATTTT.

The J gene is TRBJ2-4, the V gene TRBV29-1, with a possible D match to TRBD2 (7 bases). V was shortened by 1 base and J by 8 bases, with 15 bases between the two germline ends. This CDR3 has 14 residues. Germline V gene data show CDR1 as SQVTM and CDR2 as ANQGSEA. In nucleotides, the CDR3 is TGCAGCGTTGAAGGGGAAACAGGGAGGGACATTCAGTACTTC. This sequence encodes CSVEGETGRDIQYF.

CDR3 amino acids: CSTRTGETEAFF. For the CDR3, the DNA is TGCAGCACCAGAACAGGGGAAACTGAAGCTTTCTTT. The genes are TRBV29-1 and TRBJ1-1; TRBD1 matches 7 bases. The CDR3 is 12 residues long. V shed 8 bases, J shed 5 bases, and the junction held 8 bases outside the gene matches. Germline CDR1 SQVTM, CDR2 ANQGSEA.

The sample holds one count of this clone. V usage is TRBV2 and J usage is TRBJ1-2, with 8 positions matching TRBD1. Germline CDR1 reads SNHLY; CDR2 reads FYNNEI. The V segment lost 4 bases and the J segment 7 bases; nucleotides outside the gene matches: 8. The CDR3 sequence is 14 residues long. In DNA form, the CDR3 reads TGTGCCAGCAGTGCGGAGGCAGGGGGCATTGGCTACACCTTC. Protein: CASSAEAGGIGYTF.

The chain combines TRBV18 with TRBJ2-5; 8 positions match TRBD1. This CDR3 comprises 16 residues. CDR1 is KGHSH and CDR2 is LQKENI in the germline V gene. J lost 5 bases, V lost 1 base, and 9 bases had no gene match. This CDR3 reads CASSPRGRGQGETQYF. CDR3 sequence (DNA): TGTGCCAGCTCACCACGCGGCAGGGGGCAGGGGGAGACCCAGTACTTC.

The CDR3 nucleotides are TGCGCCAGCAGCCAAACACCGGGACTAGCGGAGACCCAGTACTTC. Protein: CASSQTPGLAETQYF. The chain recombines TRBV4-3 with TRBJ2-5; 10 bases align to TRBD2. This CDR3 spans 15 amino acids. Germline assignment: CDR1 LGHNA and CDR2 YSLEER. The J segment lost 5 bases and the V segment lost 2 bases, leaving 5 bases of the junction unmatched.